One sample yielded the 19 T cell receptor beta chains listed below, sequenced in a study of T-cell reconstitution after alpha-beta-depleted transplantation in children. The library targeted TCRbeta and was prepared with unique molecular identifiers. TCRdb itself ran the PCR reads through MiXCR, one entry per CDR3 protein. The sample holds some 600,000 distinct CDR3 sequences, over 10% seen once. The sample consisted of PBMCs, mostly from graft donor cells, taken 360 days after TCRalphabeta/CD19-depleted stem cell transplant. Source of these receptors: a male patient aged 10-17 years who had a stem cell transplant for acute myeloid leukemia, so the T cells may come from the graft donor.

Worth noting for this clonotype: Relative to the germline gene, one junction end is altered; a read error may explain this. The chain recombines TRBV30 with TRBJ1-1; tentatively, D is TRBD1 (5 bases). The CDR3 spans 12 residues. Per the germline V gene, CDR1 is GTSNPN and CDR2 is SVGIG (reference sequence). The CDR3 bases are TGTGTCTGGAGTCGCGGGGCCCGTGAAGCTTTCTTT. This codes for CVWSRGAREAFF.

The V gene is TRBV21-1, the J gene TRBJ2-5; TRBD1, the table's D call, lacks a check against the DNA. TRBV21-1 represents a pseudogene. The CDR3 extends over 14 amino acids. CDR3 loop: CASSNEGAGETQYF. The CDR3, as DNA: TGTGCCAGCAGCAACGAGGGGGCTGGAGAGACCCAGTACTTC.

This clonotype was picked up many times. The chain couples TRBV12-3 or TRBV12-4 to TRBJ2-1, with D unclear. V shed 8 bases and J shed 3 bases, with 14 bases lying between them. There are 14 residues in the CDR3. CDR3 amino acids: CASQTPTDYNEQFF. DNA for the CDR3: TGTGCCAGCCAGACCCCGACTGACTACAATGAGCAGTTCTTC.

This clonotype was recorded at least ten times. The V call is TRBV29-1, the J call TRBJ2-7, with 8 bases lining up with TRBD1. The CDR3 runs 14 residues. V shed 7 bases, J shed 3 bases, and the junction held 11 bases outside the gene matches. Germline V gene lookup returns CDR1 SQVTM and CDR2 ANQGSEA. The CDR3 loop reads CSAYLGTGFYEQYF. The CDR3 DNA is TGCAGCGCCTACCTGGGGACAGGATTCTACGAGCAGTACTTC.

A word on this clonotype: A junction boundary mismatches the germline segment, possibly from a read error. This chain links TRBV3-1 with TRBJ2-1, with 10 bases aligning to TRBD2. CDR3 length: 13 residues. The germline gives CDR1 LGHDT, CDR2 YNNKEL (reference sequence). The CDR3 region is CVSSLTSGNEQFF. The CDR3 coding sequence is TGTGTCAGCAGCCTGACTAGCGGGAATGAGCAGTTCTTC.

This clonotype has ten or more counts. The chain is built from TRBV6-5 and TRBJ2-5, with D possibly being TRBD1 (5 bases). This CDR3 region has 14 residues. Germline assignment: CDR1 MNHEY and CDR2 SVGAGI. The V and J ends lost 2 bases and 0 bases respectively, with 7 bases between them. The CDR3 nucleotides read TGTGCCAGCAGTTACCCAGGGTACCAAGAGACCCAGTACTTC. Its translation is CASSYPGYQETQYF.

The J gene is TRBJ1-5, the V gene TRBV2, with unresolved D. Germline V lookup: CDR1 SNHLY, CDR2 FYNNEI. The V gene lost 4 bases and the J gene lost 4 bases, with 8 bases spanning the gap. This CDR3 has 13 amino acids. In nucleotides, the CDR3 is TGTGCCAGCAGTGGACGGTGGAATCAGCCCCAGCATTTT. Amino acid sequence: CASSGRWNQPQHF.

The chain's CDR3 is CASHREETQYF. DNA of the CDR3: TGTGCCAGCCACAGGGAAGAGACCCAGTACTTC. The chain employs TRBV7-9 and TRBJ2-5, with a tentative D call TRBD1 (6 bases). The CDR3 runs 11 residues. The germline CDR1 and CDR2 sequences are SEHNR and FQNEAQ (reference sequence). Deletions cut 8 bases from V and 3 bases from J, with 7 bases between. The full variable domain, with the rest looked up from reference TRBV7-9 and TRBJ2-5, is DTGVSQNPRHKITKRGQNVTFRCDPISEHNRLYWYRQTLGQGPEFLTYFQNEAQLEKSRLLSDRFSAERPKGSFSTLEIQRTEQGDSAMYLCASHREETQYFGPGTRLLVL.

The J gene is TRBJ2-7, the V gene TRBV28; no clear D gene. Trimming removed 2 bases from V and 3 bases from J, with 8 bases in between. The germline V gene encodes CDR1 MDHEN and CDR2 SYDVKM. The CDR3 sequence is 13 residues long. The CDR3 coding sequence is TGTGCCAGCAGTTTAAACAACGACTACGAGCAGTACTTC. Translating it yields CASSLNNDYEQYF.

In this sample, this clonotype turned up a few times. The chain has TRBV20-1 and TRBJ2-1; D unresolved. Germline CDR1 reads DFQATT; CDR2 reads SNEGSKA (reference sequence). This CDR3 region has 11 residues. V shed 4 bases and J shed 12 bases, with 13 bases lying between them. Written as DNA, the CDR3 is TGCAGTGCTAACCGGGCCATCGGGCAGTTCTTC. Residues: CSANRAIGQFF.

Ten or more counts support this clonotype. Written as DNA, the CDR3 is TGCAGCGTTTCGGACAGAAAACGCGGGGAGCTGTTTTTT. It codes for CSVSDRKRGELFF. V usage is TRBV29-1 and J usage is TRBJ2-2, with a tentative D call TRBD1 (6 bases). The CDR3 is made up of 13 amino acids. The germline CDR1 and CDR2 sequences are SQVTM and ANQGSEA. Trimming removed 5 bases from V and 7 bases from J, with 14 bases in between.

The chain links TRBV20-1 to TRBJ2-7; the D call may be TRBD1 or TRBD2 (5 bases each). The CDR3 runs to 13 residues. The germline V gene encodes CDR1 DFQATT and CDR2 SNEGSKA (reference sequence). CDR3 nucleotide sequence: TGCACCCCGGGACCGATTGGCTCATACGAGCAGTACTTC. Its translation: CTPGPIGSYEQYF.

The chain carries TRBV28 and TRBJ1-5; no definite D call. The CDR3 contains 14 residues. CDR1 is MDHEN and CDR2 is SYDVKM in the germline V gene. Trimming removed 0 bases from V and 5 bases from J, with 8 bases in between. The CDR3 here is CASSLWREYQPQHF. In DNA, the CDR3 is TGTGCCAGCAGTTTATGGCGGGAATATCAGCCCCAGCATTTT.

There are many counts of this clonotype. This chain connects TRBV9 to TRBJ2-7, with a possible D match to TRBD1 (5 bases). Germline V gene data show CDR1 as SGDLS and CDR2 as YYNGEE. Trimming pared 0 bases from V and 6 bases from J, leaving 10 bases between. The length of the CDR3 is 13 residues. In nucleotides, the CDR3 is TGTGCCAGCAGCGTAGAACCCAGGGCCGAGCAGTACTTC. Encoded protein: CASSVEPRAEQYF.

This clonotype has a count of ten or more. The gene calls are TRBV6-4 and TRBJ2-6, with TRBD1 matching over 8 bases. The trim removed 6 bases at V and 12 bases at J, leaving 7 bases unmatched. This CDR3 spans 13 amino acids. CDR1 MRHNA and CDR2 SNTAGT come from the germline V gene. CDR3 loop: CASSNRGDSVLTF. The DNA for the CDR3 is TGTGCCAGCAGCAACAGGGGGGATAGCGTCCTGACTTTC.

This clonotype was counted at least ten times. J is TRBJ1-2 and V is TRBV27; the D is unclear. V shed 5 bases and J shed 8 bases, with 15 bases lying between them. Germline values: CDR1 MNHEY, CDR2 SMNVEV (reference sequence). CDR3 length: 13 amino acids. The CDR3 spells CASSPRTGGGYTF. The CDR3 DNA follows: TGTGCCAGCAGTCCACGGACCGGCGGGGGCTACACCTTC.

V and J are TRBV7-9 and TRBJ1-5; possibly TRBD1 for D (5 bases). Trimming removed 5 bases from V and 2 bases from J, with 10 bases in between. CDR1 and CDR2 (germline): SEHNR, FQNEAQ (reference sequence). CDR3 length: 14 amino acids. The CDR3 DNA sequence: TGTGCCAGCAGCCGGGACCAAGGCAATCAGCCCCAGCATTTT. The encoded protein is CASSRDQGNQPQHF.

This clonotype was observed many times. The V call is TRBV9, the J call TRBJ2-7, with TRBD2 identical over 8 bases. The CDR3 totals 16 residues. The J segment lost 2 bases and the V segment lost 1 base, leaving 8 bases of the junction unmatched. Germline-derived CDR1 and CDR2 are SGDLS and YYNGEE. DNA of the CDR3: TGTGCCAGCAGCGTATCCCCGGGGGGGGAGCCCTACGAGCAGTACTTC. Its translation is CASSVSPGGEPYEQYF.

This clonotype appeared a few times. The V and J genes are TRBV29-1 and TRBJ2-1; tentatively, D is TRBD2 (6 bases). Germline V CDR1 and CDR2: SQVTM, ANQGSEA. The V end lost 5 bases, the J end lost 8 bases, and 16 bases lay between the germline ends. The CDR3 totals 13 residues. DNA for the CDR3: TGCAGCGTTCTGCGGGAACATACGGATGAGCAGTTCTTC. Translating gives CSVLREHTDEQFF.